These T cell receptor beta chains were read from a single sample in a study of blood T cells in healthy people across ages. MiXCR, applied by TCRdb to the 5' RACE reads, yields one record per CDR3 protein. The profile shows hundreds of thousands of distinct CDR3 sequences, around 68% of them singletons. The sample comprised blood. The receptors originated from a man aged 30-40 years in good health. The CDR3 runs from the conserved cysteine through the conserved F or W. A D gene is named only where the DNA matches it firmly. Size tells how often a clone was seen (once, few, many) or the class of an expanded clone, and some rows leave it out.

d_call,clone_size,v_call,j_call,cdr3_aa,cdr3_nt
TRBD2,-,TRBV6-2/TRBV6-3,TRBJ2-1,CASSALGTRGGSYNEQFF,TGTGCCAGCAGTGCTCTGGGGACACGGGGGGGTTCTTACAATGAGCAGTTCTTC
TRBD1,-,TRBV6-1,TRBJ1-6,CASSDLGQVNSPLHF,TGTGCCAGCAGTGACTTAGGACAGGTTAATTCACCCCTCCACTTT
TRBD2,once,TRBV7-7,TRBJ2-2,CASSPPLIAGGRLGTGELFF,TGTGCTAGCAGCCCCCCGTTGATAGCGGGGGGGCGGCTCGGCACCGGGGAGCTGTTTTTT
-,few,TRBV29-1,TRBJ2-7,CSVEEQYEQYF,TGCAGCGTTGAAGAACAATACGAGCAGTACTTC
-,few,TRBV10-3,TRBJ1-2,CAISESLGDGYTF,TGTGCCATCAGTGAGTCTTTGGGCGATGGCTACACCTTC
-,-,TRBV20-1,TRBJ1-6,CSARQGENSPLHF,TGCAGTGCTAGACAGGGTGAAAATTCACCCCTCCACTTT
TRBD1,few,TRBV29-1,TRBJ2-5,CSVGQGAPGSETQYF,TGCAGCGTTGGACAGGGGGCACCGGGATCGGAGACCCAGTACTTC
-,-,TRBV7-9,TRBJ1-5,CAGSLGGNQPQHF,TGTGCCGGCAGCTTAGGGGGCAATCAGCCCCAGCATTTT
TRBD1,-,TRBV7-9,TRBJ2-1,CASSLPGTGRNEQFF,TGTGCCAGCAGCTTACCAGGGACAGGACGGAATGAGCAGTTCTTC
-,few,TRBV27,TRBJ2-3,CASSLGNTQYF,TGTGCCAGCAGTTTAGGAAATACGCAGTATTTT
-,few,TRBV6-1,TRBJ1-2,CASSTTQPDRSRDGYTF,TGTGCCAGCAGTACCACCCAACCAGACAGATCAAGGGATGGCTACACCTTC
TRBD1,-,TRBV7-8,TRBJ2-7,CASRPPGGYEQYF,TGTGCCAGCAGGCCCCCAGGGGGCTACGAGCAGTACTTC
-,-,TRBV6-1,TRBJ2-1,CASRIQEGRQETQFF,TGTGCCAGCAGAATACAGGAGGGACGCCAAGAGACCCAGTTCTTC